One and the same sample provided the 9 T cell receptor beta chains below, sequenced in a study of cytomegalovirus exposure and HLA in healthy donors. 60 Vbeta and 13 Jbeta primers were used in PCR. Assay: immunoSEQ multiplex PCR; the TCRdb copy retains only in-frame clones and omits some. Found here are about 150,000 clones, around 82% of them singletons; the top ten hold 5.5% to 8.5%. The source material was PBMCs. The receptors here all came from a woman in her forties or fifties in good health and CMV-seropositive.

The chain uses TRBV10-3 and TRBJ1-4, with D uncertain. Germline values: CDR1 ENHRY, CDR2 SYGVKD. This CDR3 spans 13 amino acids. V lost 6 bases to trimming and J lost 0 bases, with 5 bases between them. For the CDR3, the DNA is TGTGCCATCAGCGGGGCAACTAATGAAAAACTGTTTTTT. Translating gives CAISGATNEKLFF.

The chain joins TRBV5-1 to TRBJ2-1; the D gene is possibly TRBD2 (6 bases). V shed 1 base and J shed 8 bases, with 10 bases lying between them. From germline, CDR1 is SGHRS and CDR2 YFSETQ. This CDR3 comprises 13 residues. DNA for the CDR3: TGCGCCAGCAGCTTGAGCAGGGACTATGAGCAGTTCTTC. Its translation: CASSLSRDYEQFF. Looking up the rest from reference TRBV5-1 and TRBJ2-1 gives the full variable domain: KAGVTQTPRYLIKTRGQQVTLSCSPISGHRSVSWYQQTPGQGLQFLFEYFSETQRNKGNFPGRFSGRQFSNSRSEMNVSTLELGDSALYLCASSLSRDYEQFFGPGTRLTVL.

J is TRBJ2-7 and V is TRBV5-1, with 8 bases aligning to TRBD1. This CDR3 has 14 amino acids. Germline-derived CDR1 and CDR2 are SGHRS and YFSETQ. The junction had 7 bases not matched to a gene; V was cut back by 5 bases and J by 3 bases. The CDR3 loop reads CASRAAGGYYEQYF. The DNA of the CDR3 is TGCGCCAGCAGGGCCGCAGGGGGCTACTACGAGCAGTACTTC.

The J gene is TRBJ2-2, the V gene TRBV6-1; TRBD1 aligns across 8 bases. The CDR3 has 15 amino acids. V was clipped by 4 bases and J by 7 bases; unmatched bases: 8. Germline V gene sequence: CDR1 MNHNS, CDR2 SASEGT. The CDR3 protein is CASSARTGWDGELFF. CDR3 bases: TGTGCCAGCAGTGCCCGGACAGGGTGGGACGGGGAGCTGTTTTTT.

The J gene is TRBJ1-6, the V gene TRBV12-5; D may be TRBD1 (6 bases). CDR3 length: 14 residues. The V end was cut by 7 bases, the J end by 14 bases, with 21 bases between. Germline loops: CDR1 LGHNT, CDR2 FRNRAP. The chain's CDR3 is CASAQSGGWKSLHF. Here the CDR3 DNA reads TGTGCTAGTGCCCAAAGCGGGGGCTGGAAGTCCCTCCACTTT.

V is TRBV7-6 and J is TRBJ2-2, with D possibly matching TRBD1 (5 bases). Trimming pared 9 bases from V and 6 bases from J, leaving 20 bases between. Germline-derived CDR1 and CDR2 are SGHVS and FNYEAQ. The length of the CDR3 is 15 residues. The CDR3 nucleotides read TGTGCCAGTAGGGCTACAGGATCTTTCGCCGGGGAGCTGTTTTTT. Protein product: CASRATGSFAGELFF. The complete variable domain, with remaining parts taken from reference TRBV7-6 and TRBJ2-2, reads GAGVSQSPRYKVTKRGQDVALRCDPISGHVSLYWYRQALGQGPEFLTYFNYEAQQDKSGLPNDRFSAERPEGSISTLTIQRTEQRDSAMYRCASRATGSFAGELFFGEGSRLTVL.

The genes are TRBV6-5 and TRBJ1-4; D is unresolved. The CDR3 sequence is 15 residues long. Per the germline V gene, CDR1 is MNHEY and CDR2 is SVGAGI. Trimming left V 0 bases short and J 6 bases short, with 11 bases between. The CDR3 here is CASSYSGSSDEKLFF. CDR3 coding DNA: TGTGCCAGCAGTTACTCGGGCAGTTCGGATGAAAAACTGTTTTTT.

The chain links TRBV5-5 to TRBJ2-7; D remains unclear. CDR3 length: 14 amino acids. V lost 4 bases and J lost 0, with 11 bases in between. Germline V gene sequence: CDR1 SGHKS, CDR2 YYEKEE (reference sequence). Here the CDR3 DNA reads TGTGCCAGCAGCCGAGAGATTTCCTCCTACGAGCAGTACTTC. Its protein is CASSREISSYEQYF.

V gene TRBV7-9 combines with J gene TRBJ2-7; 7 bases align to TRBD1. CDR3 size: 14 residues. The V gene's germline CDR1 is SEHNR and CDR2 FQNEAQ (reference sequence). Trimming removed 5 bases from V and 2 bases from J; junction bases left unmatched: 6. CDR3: CASSTYGQAYEQYF. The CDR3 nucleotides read TGTGCCAGCAGCACGTATGGACAGGCCTACGAGCAGTACTTC.